This T cell receptor (beta chain) comes out of a study of glioma-infiltrating T cells. Overall study results and limits: Tissue-blood divergence was below expectation in non-neoplastic patients, above in gliomas. Tissue and blood shared very few CDR3 sequences.

Using RNA template, CDR3s of TCR alpha and beta were amplified with iRepertoire arm-PCR. Input was roughly 95-400 ng of tissue mRNA or PBMC total RNA. TCRdb itself ran the multiplex PCR reads through MiXCR, one entry per CDR3 protein. The sample has about 190,000 distinct CDR3 sequences, more than 25% seen once; the top ten hold roughly a fifth. Germline V gene lookup returns CDR1 MDHEN and CDR2 SYDVKM. The CDR3 contains 15 residues. About this clonotype itself: What it recognizes is unknown. Sequence at one end of the junction differs from germline and may be a read error.

The sequence was collected from a human donor with low-grade glioma or glioblastoma, undergoing nonglioma brain surgery, or in good health (not recorded which). This chain connects TRBV28 to TRBJ1-5; 12 bases map to TRBD1. The specimen was glioma tissue, nonneoplastic brain tissue, or PBMCs (not recorded which). The CDR3 coding sequence is TGTGCCAGCAGCTTGGGACAGGGGGCGGGTCAGCCCAAGCATTTT. It yields the protein CASSLGQGAGQPKHF.